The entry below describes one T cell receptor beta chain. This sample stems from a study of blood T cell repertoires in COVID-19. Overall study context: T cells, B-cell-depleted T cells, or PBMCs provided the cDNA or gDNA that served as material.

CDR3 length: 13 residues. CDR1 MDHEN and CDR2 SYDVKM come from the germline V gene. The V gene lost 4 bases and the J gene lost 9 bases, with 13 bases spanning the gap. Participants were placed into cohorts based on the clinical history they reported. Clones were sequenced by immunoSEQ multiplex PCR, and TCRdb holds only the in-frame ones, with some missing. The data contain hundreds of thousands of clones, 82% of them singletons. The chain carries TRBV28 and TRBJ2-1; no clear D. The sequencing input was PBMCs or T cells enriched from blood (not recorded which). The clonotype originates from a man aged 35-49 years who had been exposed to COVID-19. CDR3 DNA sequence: TGTGCCAGCAGTTCCCCCCCAACATCTGAGCAGTTCTTC. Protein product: CASSSPPTSEQFF.